Shown below are 22 T cell receptor beta chains from a single sample sequenced in a study of T cell repertoires in cytomegalovirus infection. No cognate antigen is known for these TCRs. TCRdb re-analysed the reads in MiXCR, keeping a single row per CDR3 protein. The sample lists some 500,000 distinct CDR3 sequences; 30% to 35% were seen once. Sequencing was performed on cultured PBMCs, taken from culture after CMV antigen stimulation. The source is a human donor in good health (CMV status not recorded). Some clones in this sample may be carry-over from other donors' samples.

This chain connects TRBV27 to TRBJ2-7; TRBD2 agrees at 10 bases. Germline CDR1 and CDR2: MNHEY and SMNVEV (reference sequence). This CDR3 region has 16 residues. The ends lost 3 bases at V and 3 bases at J; junction bases unmatched: 8. CDR3 region: CASSLGQPSGSYEQYV. CDR3 in DNA: TGTGCCAGCAGTTTGGGTCAGCCTAGCGGGAGCTACGAGCAGTACGTC.

This chain uses TRBV7-6 with TRBJ2-3, with 8 positions matching TRBD2. The length of the CDR3 is 16 residues. CDR1 is SGHVS and CDR2 is FNYEAQ in the germline V gene. J lost 9 bases, V lost 2 bases, and 13 bases had no gene match. CDR3 region: CASSLRVAGSTETQYF. CDR3 bases: TGTGCCAGCAGCTTACGGGTAGCGGGAAGCACCGAGACGCAGTATTTT.

This clonotype is a singleton in its sample. V gene TRBV7-9 combines with J gene TRBJ2-1; TRBD1 matches at 8 bases. The V segment lost 1 base and the J segment 6 bases; nucleotides outside the gene matches: 5. Germline CDR1 reads SEHNR; CDR2 reads FQNEAQ (reference sequence). This CDR3 is 15 amino acids long. CDR3: CASSLGVGQGNEQFF. CDR3 DNA: TGTGCCAGCAGCTTAGGGGTTGGACAGGGCAATGAGCAGTTCTTC.

This sequence joins TRBV7-6 and TRBJ2-3; possibly TRBD1 or TRBD2 for D (6 bases each). This CDR3 has 16 amino acids. Trimming took off 5 bases at V and 1 base at J, with 16 bases between the two ends. Germline-derived CDR1 and CDR2 are SGHVS and FNYEAQ. CDR3 coding DNA: TGTGCCAGCAGCAATAAAGGGGGAGGTGGCACAGATACGCAGTATTTT. Translated: CASSNKGGGGTDTQYF.

The chain recombines TRBV7-6 with TRBJ1-1; a weak D match, TRBD1 (5 bases). The V end was cut by 4 bases, the J end by 1 base, with 10 bases between. Per the germline V gene, CDR1 is SGHVS and CDR2 is FNYEAQ. The CDR3 has 14 amino acids. The CDR3 region has the DNA TGTGCCAGCAGCTCTCTGACAGAGAACACTGAAGCTTTCTTT. Translation: CASSSLTENTEAFF.

The chain has TRBV7-2 and TRBJ2-1; D is ambiguous. Germline lookup yields CDR1 SGHTA and CDR2 FQGNSA. With 1 base removed from V and 10 bases from J, the gap between germline ends came to 20 bases. This CDR3 is 16 amino acids long. The CDR3 bases are TGTGCCAGCAGCTTAGTACGGCAGTCCGGGTTTGGGGAGCAGTTCTTC. Its protein product is CASSLVRQSGFGEQFF.

This chain joins TRBV19 and TRBJ1-5; D call uncertain. The length of the CDR3 is 17 residues. From germline, CDR1 is LNHDA and CDR2 SQIVND (reference sequence). Trimming took off 7 bases at V and 5 bases at J, with 24 bases between the two ends. As DNA, the CDR3 is TGTGCCAGTAATCTCCATGGGGATGGGCCCGCCGATCAGCCCCAGCATTTT. It translates to CASNLHGDGPADQPQHF.

The J gene is TRBJ2-3, the V gene TRBV19, with D unresolved. Germline CDR1 LNHDA, CDR2 SQIVND (reference sequence). The CDR3 contains 12 residues. V gave up 3 bases and J gave up 5 bases, with 6 bases separating them. DNA of the CDR3: TGTGCCAGTAGTATGTTTGTAGATACGCAGTATTTT. As protein: CASSMFVDTQYF.

This clonotype was observed a single time. The gene calls are TRBV12-3 or TRBV12-4 and TRBJ2-5; possible D gene TRBD1, 5 bases. This CDR3 is built from 14 residues. V dropped 7 bases and J dropped 2 bases, with 14 bases sitting between them. This CDR3 reads CASNNPTEQETQYF. The CDR3 nucleotides are TGTGCCAGCAACAATCCGACAGAGCAAGAGACCCAGTACTTC.

In this sample, this clonotype turned up a few times. The V gene is TRBV6-5, the J gene TRBJ2-7; the D call may be TRBD1 or TRBD2 (6 bases each). The V gene lost 6 bases and the J gene lost 7 bases, with 13 bases spanning the gap. CDR3 length: 12 residues. CDR1 is MNHEY and CDR2 is SVGAGI in the germline V gene. The CDR3 DNA sequence: TGTGCCAGCAGCAAACAGGGAGGAGAGCAGTACTTC. Its translation: CASSKQGGEQYF.

V is TRBV2 and J is TRBJ2-5, with D maybe TRBD1 (6 bases). Trimming cost V 5 bases and J 7 bases, with 14 bases left between them. Germline CDR1 is SNHLY and CDR2 is FYNNEI. The CDR3 sequence is 13 residues long. The CDR3, as DNA: TGTGCCAGCAGTCGACAGGATGGGGGGACCCAGTACTTC. This codes for CASSRQDGGTQYF.

V usage is TRBV28 and J usage is TRBJ2-5; D possibly corresponds to TRBD1 (6 bases). The V gene's germline CDR1 is MDHEN and CDR2 SYDVKM. With 6 bases removed from V and 6 bases from J, the gap between germline ends came to 20 bases. CDR3 length: 15 residues. CDR3 nucleotide sequence: TGTGCCAGCAGACACTCGACAGGAATGGAGAAGACCCAGTACTTC. It translates to CASRHSTGMEKTQYF.

The V and J genes are TRBV6-6 and TRBJ1-3; D gene ambiguous. The V and J ends lost 0 bases and 4 bases respectively, with 4 bases between them. CDR1 and CDR2 from the germline V gene are MNHNY and SVGAGI (reference sequence). The length of the CDR3 is 13 residues. The CDR3 reads CASSYSGGNTIYF. DNA for the CDR3: TGTGCCAGCAGTTACTCCGGGGGAAACACCATATATTTT.

The V and J genes are TRBV12-5 and TRBJ2-1; D gene uncertain. Germline values: CDR1 LGHNT, CDR2 FRNRAP. Trimming cost V 1 base and J 4 bases, with 5 bases left between them. The CDR3 sequence is 13 residues long. The CDR3: CASGLAPYNEQFF. The CDR3 DNA reads as TGTGCTAGTGGTTTGGCGCCTTACAATGAGCAGTTCTTC.

This clonotype was seen a few times. The chain combines TRBV27 with TRBJ2-1; 9 bases are shared with TRBD2. V trimming: 2 bases; J trimming: 7 bases; junction bases outside the gene matches: 9. The CDR3 consists of 16 residues. Germline V gives CDR1 MNHEY, CDR2 SMNVEV (reference sequence). CDR3 amino acids: CASSLGTNSGRNEQFF. CDR3 nucleotide sequence: TGTGCCAGCAGTTTAGGGACCAATAGCGGGAGAAATGAGCAGTTCTTC.

This clonotype showed up just a few times. The chain couples TRBV12-3 or TRBV12-4 to TRBJ1-5, with D possibly being TRBD1 (5 bases). V dropped 6 bases and J dropped 7 bases, with 19 bases sitting between them. The CDR3 covers 15 residues. CDR3 in amino acids: CASRRGGGDHQPQHF. The DNA of the CDR3 is TGTGCCAGCAGACGGGGGGGAGGGGACCACCAGCCCCAGCATTTT.

This clonotype appeared a few times. The chain employs TRBV7-9 and TRBJ2-7, with D possibly matching TRBD2 (5 bases). CDR1 SEHNR and CDR2 FQNEAQ come from the germline V gene (reference sequence). The CDR3 contains 12 residues. The germline V and J ends were trimmed by 3 bases and 6 bases, with 9 bases remaining between them. The CDR3 coding sequence is TGTGCCAGCAGCTTTGAGGGTCTCGAGCAGTACGTC. This sequence encodes CASSFEGLEQYV.

The chain combines TRBV7-4 with TRBJ2-1, with 8 bases identical to TRBD2. The length of the CDR3 is 16 residues. Germline V CDR1 and CDR2: SGHVT, SQSDAQ. V gave up 5 bases and J gave up 2 bases; unmatched junction bases: 8. The CDR3 DNA reads as TGTGCCAGCAGCGAAATAGCGGGATCAGCCTACAATGAGCAGTTCTTC. This gives the protein CASSEIAGSAYNEQFF. Based on the CDR3 plus reference TRBV7-4 and TRBJ2-1, the full variable domain is GAGVSQSPRYKVAKRGRDVALRCDSISGHVTLYWYRQTLGQGSEVLTYSQSDAQRDKSGRPSGRFSAERPERSVSTLKIQRTEQGDSAVYLCASSEIAGSAYNEQFFGPGTRLTVL.

This clonotype has more than one count but fewer than ten. The rearrangement joins TRBV28 to TRBJ1-1; 7 bases fit TRBD1. J gave up 5 bases and V 5 bases, and 11 bases lay outside the gene matches. The germline gives CDR1 MDHEN, CDR2 SYDVKM. The CDR3 extends over 15 amino acids. The CDR3 region has the DNA TGTGCCAGCAGTCGAGGAGGGGGCGCGAGAACTGAAGCTTTCTTT. Translation: CASSRGGGARTEAFF.

This sequence joins TRBV29-1 and TRBJ2-1; tentative D call: TRBD2 (5 bases). V was pared by 3 bases and J by 9 bases, with 21 bases between. This CDR3 spans 15 amino acids. Germline CDR1 reads SQVTM; CDR2 reads ANQGSEA. The CDR3 bases are TGCAGCGTTGAGGAGGACCAAGCTGCCTACGCTGAGCAGTTCTTC. This encodes CSVEEDQAAYAEQFF.

The rearrangement uses TRBV28 and TRBJ2-3; TRBD2 might be the D (7 bases). Germline CDR1 and CDR2: MDHEN and SYDVKM. This CDR3 has 17 amino acids. V was cut by 6 bases and J by 5 bases, with 24 bases left in between. The CDR3 sequence is CASSPQWGRESKDTQYF. For the CDR3, the DNA is TGTGCCAGCAGCCCGCAGTGGGGGCGGGAGTCGAAAGATACGCAGTATTTT.

This clonotype showed up just a few times. The chain is built from TRBV12-3 or TRBV12-4 and TRBJ2-5; 7 bases align to TRBD1. This CDR3 spans 14 amino acids. Germline trimming cut 6 bases from V and 5 bases from J; bases unmatched to any gene: 9. CDR3 amino acids: CASSPSGQSETQYF. The CDR3 DNA is TGTGCCAGCAGCCCTTCGGGACAGAGTGAGACCCAGTACTTC.